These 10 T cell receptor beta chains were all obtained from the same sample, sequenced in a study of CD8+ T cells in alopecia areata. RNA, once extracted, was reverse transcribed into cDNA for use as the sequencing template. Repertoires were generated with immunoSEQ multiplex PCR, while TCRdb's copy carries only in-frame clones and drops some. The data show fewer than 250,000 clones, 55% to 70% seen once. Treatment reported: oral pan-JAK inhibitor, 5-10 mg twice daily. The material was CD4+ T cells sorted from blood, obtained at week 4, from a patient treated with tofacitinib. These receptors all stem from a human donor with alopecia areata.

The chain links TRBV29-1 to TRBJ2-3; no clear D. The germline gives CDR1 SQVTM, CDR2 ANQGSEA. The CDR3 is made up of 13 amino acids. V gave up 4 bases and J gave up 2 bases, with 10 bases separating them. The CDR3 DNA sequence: TGCAGCGTTGCTGGGCGGTTCACAGATACGCAGTATTTT. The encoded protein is CSVAGRFTDTQYF.

CDR3 residues: CASSVDRADQPQHF. The CDR3 DNA reads TGTGCCAGCAGTGTGGACAGGGCAGATCAGCCCCAGCATTTT. The chain has TRBV27 and TRBJ1-5, with 8 positions matching TRBD1. The junction had 5 bases not matched to a gene; V was cut back by 5 bases and J by 5 bases. The germline V gene encodes CDR1 MNHEY and CDR2 SMNVEV (reference sequence). This CDR3 is built from 14 residues.

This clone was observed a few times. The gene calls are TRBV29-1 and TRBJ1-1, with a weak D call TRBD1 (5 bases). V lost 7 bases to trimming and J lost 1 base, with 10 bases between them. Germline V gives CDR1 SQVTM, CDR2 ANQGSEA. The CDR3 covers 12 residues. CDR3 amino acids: CSADSRNTEAFF. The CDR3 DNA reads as TGCAGCGCTGACAGCAGGAACACTGAAGCTTTCTTT.

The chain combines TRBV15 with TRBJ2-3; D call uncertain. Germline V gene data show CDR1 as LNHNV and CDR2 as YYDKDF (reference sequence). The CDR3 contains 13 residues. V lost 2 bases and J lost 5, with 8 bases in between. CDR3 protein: CATSRSDGDTQYF. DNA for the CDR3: TGTGCCACCAGCAGATCGGACGGAGATACGCAGTATTTT.

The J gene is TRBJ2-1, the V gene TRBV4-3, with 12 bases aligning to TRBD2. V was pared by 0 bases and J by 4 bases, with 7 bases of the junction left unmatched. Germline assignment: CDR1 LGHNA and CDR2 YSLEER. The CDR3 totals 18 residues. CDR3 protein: CASSQDLTSGSQYNEQFF. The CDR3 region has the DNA TGCGCCAGCAGCCAAGACCTGACTAGCGGGAGTCAGTACAATGAGCAGTTCTTC.

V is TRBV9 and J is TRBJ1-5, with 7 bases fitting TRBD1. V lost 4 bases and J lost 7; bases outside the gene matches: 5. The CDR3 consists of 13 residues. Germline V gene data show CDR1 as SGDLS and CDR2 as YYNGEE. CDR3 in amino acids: CASSIGTAQPQHF. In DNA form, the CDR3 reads TGTGCCAGCAGCATAGGGACAGCCCAGCCCCAGCATTTT.

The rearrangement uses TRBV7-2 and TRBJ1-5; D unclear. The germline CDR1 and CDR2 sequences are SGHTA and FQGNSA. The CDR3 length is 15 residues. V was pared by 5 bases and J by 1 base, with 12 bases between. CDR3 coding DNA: TGTGCCAGCAGCCCCTCTACCGTGAGCAATCAGCCCCAGCATTTT. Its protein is CASSPSTVSNQPQHF.

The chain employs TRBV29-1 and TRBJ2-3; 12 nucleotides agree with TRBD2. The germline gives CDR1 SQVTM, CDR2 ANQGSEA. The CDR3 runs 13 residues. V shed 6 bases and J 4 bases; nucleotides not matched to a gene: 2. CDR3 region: CSVASGRADTQYF. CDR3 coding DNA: TGCAGCGTGGCTAGCGGGAGGGCAGATACGCAGTATTTT.

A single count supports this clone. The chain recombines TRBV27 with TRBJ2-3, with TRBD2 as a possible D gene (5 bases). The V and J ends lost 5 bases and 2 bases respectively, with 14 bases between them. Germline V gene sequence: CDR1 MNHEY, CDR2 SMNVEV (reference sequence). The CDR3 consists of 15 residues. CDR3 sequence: CASSPTRVPTDTQYF. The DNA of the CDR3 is TGTGCCAGCAGTCCAACTAGAGTCCCCACAGATACGCAGTATTTT.

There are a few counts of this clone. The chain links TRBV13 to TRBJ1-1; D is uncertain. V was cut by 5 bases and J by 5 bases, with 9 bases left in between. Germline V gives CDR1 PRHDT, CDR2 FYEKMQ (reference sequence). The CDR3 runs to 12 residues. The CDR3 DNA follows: TGTGCCAGCAGCGGTAGGAGAACTGAAGCTTTCTTT. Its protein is CASSGRRTEAFF.